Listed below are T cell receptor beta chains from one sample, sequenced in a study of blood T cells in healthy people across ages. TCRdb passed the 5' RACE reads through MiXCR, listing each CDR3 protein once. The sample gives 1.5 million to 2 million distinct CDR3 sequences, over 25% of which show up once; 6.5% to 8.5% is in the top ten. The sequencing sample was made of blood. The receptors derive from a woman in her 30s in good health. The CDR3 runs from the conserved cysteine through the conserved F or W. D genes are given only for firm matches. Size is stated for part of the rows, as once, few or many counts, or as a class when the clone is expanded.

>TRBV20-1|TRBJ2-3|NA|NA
CSARQGGRADTQYF
TGCAGTGCTCGACAGGGCGGGAGAGCAGATACGCAGTATTTT
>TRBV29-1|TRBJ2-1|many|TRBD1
CSVEERGQNEQFF
TGCAGCGTGGAAGAAAGGGGACAGAATGAGCAGTTCTTC
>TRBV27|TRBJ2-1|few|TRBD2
CASSATRLAGEYNEQFF
TGTGCCAGCAGTGCCACCCGTCTAGCGGGGGAATACAATGAGCAGTTCTTC
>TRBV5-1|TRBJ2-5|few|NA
CASSPAPHQQETQYF
TGCGCCAGCAGCCCCGCCCCCCATCAACAAGAGACCCAGTACTTC
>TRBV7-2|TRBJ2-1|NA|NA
CASSFLGFSYEQFF
TGTGCCAGCAGCTTTTTGGGTTTTTCGTATGAGCAGTTCTTC
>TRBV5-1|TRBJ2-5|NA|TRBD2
CASGGGELAQQTQYF
TGCGCCAGCGGCGGGGGAGAGCTAGCGCAGCAGACCCAGTACTTC
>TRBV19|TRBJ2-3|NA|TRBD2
CASNAGLAGDPDTQYF
TGTGCCAGTAACGCGGGACTAGCGGGAGATCCAGATACGCAGTATTTT
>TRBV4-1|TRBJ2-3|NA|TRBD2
CASSQVGLGASDTQYF
TGCGCCAGCAGCCAAGTTGGACTAGGCGCTTCCGATACGCAGTATTTT
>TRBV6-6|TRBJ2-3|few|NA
CASRDQGADTQYF
TGTGCCAGCAGGGATCAGGGAGCAGATACGCAGTATTTT
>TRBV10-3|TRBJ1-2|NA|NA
CASGSGDYGYTF
TGTGCCTCAGGGTCGGGAGATTATGGCTACACCTTC
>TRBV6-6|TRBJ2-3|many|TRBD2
CASSLGTSAFTDTQYF
TGTGCCAGCAGTTTAGGGACTAGCGCCTTCACAGATACGCAGTATTTT
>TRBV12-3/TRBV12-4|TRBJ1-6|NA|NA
CASSLRAESPLHF
TGTGCCAGCAGTTTACGAGCGGAGTCACCCCTCCACTTT
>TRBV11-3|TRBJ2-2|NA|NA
CASSLKQGITGELFF
TGTGCCAGCAGCTTAAAACAGGGAATCACCGGGGAGCTGTTTTTT
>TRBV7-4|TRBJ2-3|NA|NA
CASSSQKRLSTDTQYF
TGTGCCAGCAGCTCTCAAAAGCGCTTAAGCACAGATACGCAGTATTTT
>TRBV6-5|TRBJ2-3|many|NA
CASNRVNTDTQYF
TGTGCCAGCAACCGGGTTAACACAGATACGCAGTATTTT
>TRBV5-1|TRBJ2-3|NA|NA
CASSLAVTLSTDTQYF
TGCGCCAGCAGCTTGGCCGTGACACTTAGCACAGATACGCAGTATTTT
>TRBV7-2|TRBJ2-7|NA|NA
CASSWGAAGSYEQYF
TGTGCCAGCAGCTGGGGGGCCGCGGGGTCCTACGAGCAGTACTTC
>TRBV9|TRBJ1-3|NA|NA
CASSVDPGSSGNTIYF
TGTGCCAGCAGCGTAGACCCGGGGAGCTCTGGAAACACCATATATTTT
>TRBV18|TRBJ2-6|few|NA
CASSPGKGANVLTF
TGTGCCAGCTCCCCCGGGAAAGGGGCCAACGTCCTGACTTTC
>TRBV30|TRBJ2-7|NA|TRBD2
CAWREGTYGQCF
TGTGCCTGGCGGGAGGGGACCTACGGGCAGTGCTTC
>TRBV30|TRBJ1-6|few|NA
CAWKLGGNSPLYF
TGTGCCTGGAAGTTGGGGGGAAATTCACCCCTCTACTTT
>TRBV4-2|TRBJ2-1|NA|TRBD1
CASSHYRGLETQFF
TGTGCCAGCAGCCACTACAGGGGGCTCGAGACCCAGTTCTTC
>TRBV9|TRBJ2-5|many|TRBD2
CASSARGTSGGAMVQETQYF
TGTGCCAGCAGCGCTAGAGGTACTAGCGGGGGGGCGATGGTCCAAGAGACCCAGTACTTC
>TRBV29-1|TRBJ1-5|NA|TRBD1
CSVKTGQGNQPQHF
TGCAGCGTCAAAACGGGACAGGGCAATCAGCCCCAGCATTTT
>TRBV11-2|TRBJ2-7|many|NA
CASIARDTSYEQYF
TGTGCCAGCATCGCGAGGGACACCTCCTACGAGCAGTACTTC
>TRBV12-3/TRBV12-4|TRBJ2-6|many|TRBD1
CASGDSSGANVLTF
TGTGCCAGCGGGGACAGCTCTGGGGCCAACGTCCTGACTTTC
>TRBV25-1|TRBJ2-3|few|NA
CASSEGVQYF
TGTGCCAGCAGTGAAGGGGTGCAGTATTTT
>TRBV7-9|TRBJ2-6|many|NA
CASSLASGAGANVLTF
TGTGCCAGCAGCTTAGCGTCCGGGGCTGGGGCCAACGTCCTGACTTTC
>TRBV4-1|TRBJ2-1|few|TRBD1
CASGLTIGQEYNEQFF
TGCGCCAGCGGCCTTACAATCGGACAGGAGTACAATGAGCAGTTCTTC
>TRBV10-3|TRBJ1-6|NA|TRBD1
CAISAGTGGGSPLHF
TGTGCCATCAGTGCTGGGACAGGGGGGGGATCACCCCTCCACTTT
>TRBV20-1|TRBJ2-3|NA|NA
CSARFGEIDTQYF
TGCAGTGCTAGATTCGGGGAAATCGATACGCAGTATTTT
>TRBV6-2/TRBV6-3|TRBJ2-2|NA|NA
CASRRHGQGYTGELFF
TGTGCCAGCCGTCGGCATGGCCAGGGATACACCGGGGAGCTGTTTTTT
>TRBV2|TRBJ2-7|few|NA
CATQGGTDPYEQYF
TGTGCCACCCAGGGGGGGACAGACCCCTACGAGCAGTACTTC
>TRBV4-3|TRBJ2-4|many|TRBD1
CASSQGQGRNIQYF
TGCGCCAGCAGCCAAGGACAGGGGAGGAACATTCAGTACTTC
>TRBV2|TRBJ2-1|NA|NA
CASSPGLSVWFF
TGTGCCAGCAGCCCGGGCCTCTCAGTCTGGTTCTTC
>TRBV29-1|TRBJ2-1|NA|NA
CSVVAVNEQFF
TGCAGCGTTGTGGCAGTTAATGAGCAGTTCTTC
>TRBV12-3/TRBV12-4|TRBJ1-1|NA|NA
CASSLWGDDTEAFF
TGTGCCAGCAGTTTATGGGGTGATGACACTGAAGCTTTCTTT
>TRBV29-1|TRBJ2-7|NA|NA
CSVEAGEQYF
TGCAGCGTTGAAGCTGGCGAGCAGTACTTC
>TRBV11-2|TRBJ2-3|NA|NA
CASTMIVGSTDTQYF
TGTGCCAGCACCATGATTGTGGGGTCCACAGATACGCAGTATTTT
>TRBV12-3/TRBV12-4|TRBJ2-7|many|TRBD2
CASSRLAGGWQYF
TGTGCCAGCAGCAGACTAGCGGGAGGGTGGCAGTACTTC
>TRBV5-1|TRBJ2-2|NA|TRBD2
CASSHTNVAGVNTGELFF
TGCGCCAGCAGCCACACTAACGTGGCGGGAGTTAACACCGGGGAGCTGTTTTTT
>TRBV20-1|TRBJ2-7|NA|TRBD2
CSARDQERGDYEQYF
TGCAGTGCTAGAGATCAAGAGCGGGGGGACTACGAGCAGTACTTC
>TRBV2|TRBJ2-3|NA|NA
CASSELASSDTQYF
TGTGCCAGCAGTGAATTGGCTAGCTCGGATACGCAGTATTTT
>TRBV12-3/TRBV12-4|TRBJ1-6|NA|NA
CASRLQVNSPLHF
TGTGCCAGCAGATTACAGGTTAATTCACCCCTCCACTTT
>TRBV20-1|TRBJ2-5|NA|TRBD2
CSAHLVGLAGEKTQYF
TGCAGTGCTCATCTGGTCGGCCTAGCGGGAGAAAAGACCCAGTACTTC
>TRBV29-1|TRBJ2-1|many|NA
CSVEGLRTYNEQFF
TGCAGCGTTGAGGGTTTAAGGACCTACAATGAGCAGTTCTTC
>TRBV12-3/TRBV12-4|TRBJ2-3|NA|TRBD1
CASSLKGGQGDTQYF
TGTGCCAGCAGTTTAAAAGGGGGCCAAGGGGATACGCAGTATTTT
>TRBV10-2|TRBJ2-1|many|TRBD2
CASSVGLAGVNEQFF
TGCGCCAGCAGTGTAGGGCTAGCGGGAGTGAATGAGCAGTTCTTC
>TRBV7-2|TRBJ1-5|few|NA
CASSPKDSYNQPQHF
TGTGCCAGCAGCCCGAAAGACAGTTACAATCAGCCCCAGCATTTT